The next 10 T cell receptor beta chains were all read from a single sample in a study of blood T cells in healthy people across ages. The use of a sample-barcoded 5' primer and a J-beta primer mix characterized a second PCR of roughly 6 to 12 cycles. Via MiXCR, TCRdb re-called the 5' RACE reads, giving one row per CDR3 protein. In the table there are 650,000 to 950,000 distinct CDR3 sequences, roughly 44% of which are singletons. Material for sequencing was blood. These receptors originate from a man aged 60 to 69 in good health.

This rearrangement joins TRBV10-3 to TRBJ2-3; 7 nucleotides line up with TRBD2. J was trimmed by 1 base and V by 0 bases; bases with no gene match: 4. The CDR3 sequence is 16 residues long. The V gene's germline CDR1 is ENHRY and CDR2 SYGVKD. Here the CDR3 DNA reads TGTGCCATCAGTGAGTCGATGGCGGGGGGCACAGATACGCAGTATTTT. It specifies CAISESMAGGTDTQYF.

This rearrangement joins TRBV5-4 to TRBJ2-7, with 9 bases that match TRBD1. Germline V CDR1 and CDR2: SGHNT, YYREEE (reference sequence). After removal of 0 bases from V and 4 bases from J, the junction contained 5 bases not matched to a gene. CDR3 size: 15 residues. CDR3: CASSLANRGQYEQYF. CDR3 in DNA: TGTGCCAGCAGCTTGGCCAACAGGGGGCAGTACGAGCAGTACTTC. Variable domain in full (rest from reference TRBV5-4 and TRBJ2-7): ETGVTQSPTHLIKTRGQQVTLRCSSQSGHNTVSWYQQALGQGPQFIFQYYREEENGRGNFPPRFSGLQFPNYSSELNVNALELDDSALYLCASSLANRGQYEQYFGPGTRLTVT.

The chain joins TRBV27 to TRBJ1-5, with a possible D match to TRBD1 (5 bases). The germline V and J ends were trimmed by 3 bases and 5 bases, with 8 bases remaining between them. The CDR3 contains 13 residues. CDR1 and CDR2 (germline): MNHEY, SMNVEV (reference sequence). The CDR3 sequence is CASSFREDQPQHF. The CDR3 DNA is TGTGCCAGCAGTTTCAGGGAAGATCAGCCCCAGCATTTT.

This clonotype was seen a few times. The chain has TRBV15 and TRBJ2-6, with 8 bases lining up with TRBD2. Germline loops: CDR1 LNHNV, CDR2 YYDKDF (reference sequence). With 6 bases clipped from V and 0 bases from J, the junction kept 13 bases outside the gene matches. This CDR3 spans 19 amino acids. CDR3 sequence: CATRHNGGASSSGANVLTF. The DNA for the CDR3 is TGTGCCACCAGACATAACGGGGGGGCCTCCAGCTCTGGGGCCAACGTCCTGACTTTC.

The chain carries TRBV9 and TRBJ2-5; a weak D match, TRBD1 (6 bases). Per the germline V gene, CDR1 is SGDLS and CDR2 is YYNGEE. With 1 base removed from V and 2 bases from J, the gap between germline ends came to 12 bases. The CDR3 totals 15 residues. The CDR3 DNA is TGTGCCAGCAGCGTATCTCCAGGGGCGCAAGAGACCCAGTACTTC. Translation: CASSVSPGAQETQYF.

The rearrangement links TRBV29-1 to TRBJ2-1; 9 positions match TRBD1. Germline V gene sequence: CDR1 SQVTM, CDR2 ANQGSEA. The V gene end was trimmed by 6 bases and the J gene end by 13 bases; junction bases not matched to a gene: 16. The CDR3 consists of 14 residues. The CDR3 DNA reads TGCAGCGTAGTCCGAGGGACAGGGAAGGAGACCCAGTTCTTC. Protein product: CSVVRGTGKETQFF.

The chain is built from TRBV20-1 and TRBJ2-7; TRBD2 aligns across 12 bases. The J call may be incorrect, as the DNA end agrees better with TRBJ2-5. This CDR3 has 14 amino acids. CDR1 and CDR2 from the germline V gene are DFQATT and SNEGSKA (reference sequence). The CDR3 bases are TGCAGTGCTGCCCGGACTAGCGGGGACAAGACCCAGTACTTC. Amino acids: CSAARTSGDKTQYF.

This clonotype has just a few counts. The DNA for the CDR3 is TGCGCCAGCAGCTTATGGACTAGCGGGTCTGCCGAGCAGTACTTC. Amino acid sequence: CASSLWTSGSAEQYF. The chain couples TRBV5-1 to TRBJ2-7; 11 bases align to TRBD2. J was trimmed by 6 bases and V by 2 bases; bases with no gene match: 7. Germline loops: CDR1 SGHRS, CDR2 YFSETQ. There are 15 residues in the CDR3.

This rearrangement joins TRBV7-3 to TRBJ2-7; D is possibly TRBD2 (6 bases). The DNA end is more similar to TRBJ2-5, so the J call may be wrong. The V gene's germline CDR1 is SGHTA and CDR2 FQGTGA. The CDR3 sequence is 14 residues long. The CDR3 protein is CASSLGASEETQYF. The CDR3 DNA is TGTGCCAGCAGCTTAGGGGCTAGCGAGGAGACCCAGTACTTC.

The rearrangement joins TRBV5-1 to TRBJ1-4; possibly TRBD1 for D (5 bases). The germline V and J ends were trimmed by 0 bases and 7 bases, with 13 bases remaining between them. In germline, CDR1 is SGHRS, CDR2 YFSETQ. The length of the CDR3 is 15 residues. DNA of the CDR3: TGCGCCAGCAGCTTGGCCGCGGCAGGGAGTGAAAAACTGTTTTTT. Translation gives CASSLAAAGSEKLFF.